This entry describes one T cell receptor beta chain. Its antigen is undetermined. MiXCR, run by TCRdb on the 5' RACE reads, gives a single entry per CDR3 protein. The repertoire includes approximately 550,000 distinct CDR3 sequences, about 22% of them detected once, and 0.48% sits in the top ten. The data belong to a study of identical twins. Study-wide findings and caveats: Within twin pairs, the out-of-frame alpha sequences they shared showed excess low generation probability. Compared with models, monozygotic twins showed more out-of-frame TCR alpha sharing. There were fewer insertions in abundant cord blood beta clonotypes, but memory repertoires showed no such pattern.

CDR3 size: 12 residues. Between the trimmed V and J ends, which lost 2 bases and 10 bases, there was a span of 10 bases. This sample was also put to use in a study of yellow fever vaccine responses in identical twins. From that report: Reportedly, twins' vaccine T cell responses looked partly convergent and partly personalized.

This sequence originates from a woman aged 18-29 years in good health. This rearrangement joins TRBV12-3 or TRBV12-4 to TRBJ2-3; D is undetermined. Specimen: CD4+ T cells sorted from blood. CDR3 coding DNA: TGTGCCAGCAGTTTATCTATCGGCCCGCAGTATTTT. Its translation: CASSLSIGPQYF.